Sequencing of this T cell receptor beta chain was carried out in a study of Graves' ophthalmopathy and Graves' hyperthyroidism. Broader study findings: Blood also carried most expanded thyroid clonotypes exceeding 0.001 frequency.

The germline V gene encodes CDR1 LNHDA and CDR2 SQIVND (reference sequence). The CDR3 totals 14 residues. J lost 7 bases, V lost 6 bases, and 6 bases had no gene match. RNA transcripts served as template for amplifying TCR beta CDR3 sequences. The library came from an HTBI-primed first-round RT-PCR and a second-round multiplex PCR. TCRdb fed the multiplex PCR reads into MiXCR, producing one record per CDR3 protein. Here the sample spans 400,000 or so distinct CDR3 sequences, 17% being singletons. By definition, stable hyperthyroidism involved no ophthalmopathy within 18 months of follow-up. Uncontrolled infections, pregnancy, lactation or other autoimmune diseases led to patient exclusion. Thyroid ultrasound, orbital computed tomography, TRAb, serum thyroxine and clinical symptoms formed the basis of diagnosis. Ten or more counts support this clonotype. The target antigen is unknown.

The sample taken for sequencing was peripheral blood. The chain uses TRBV19 and TRBJ1-5; 10 nucleotides agree with TRBD1. The receptor's source is an adult woman with stable Graves' hyperthyroidism. CDR3 nucleotide sequence: TGTGCCAGTAGCCCGGGACAGGGGTACCAGCCCCAGCATTTT. This translates into CASSPGQGYQPQHF.